Following are 30 T cell receptor beta chains from one sample sequenced in a study of OX40 agonist ivuxolimab in advanced cancers. Only in-frame clones appear in the TCRdb table, and some are missing; sequencing was by immunoSEQ multiplex PCR. The top ten hold 5% to 6% of the sample, which has approximately 74,000 clones, 82% seen once. Sequenced material: CD4+ or CD8+ T cells sorted from blood, taken in a trial of the OX40 agonist ivuxolimab. The source of these receptors is an adult with an advanced solid tumor such as melanoma, head and neck, liver or kidney cancer.

Only one count was recorded for this clone. J is TRBJ2-2 and V is TRBV7-2; D perhaps matches TRBD2 (5 bases). The germline CDR1 and CDR2 sequences are SGHTA and FQGNSA. The CDR3 spans 15 residues. Trimming removed 5 bases from V and 0 bases from J, with 10 bases in between. CDR3 DNA sequence: TGTGCCAGCAGCCCGACTATTACGAACACCGGGGAGCTGTTTTTT. It specifies CASSPTITNTGELFF.

V usage is TRBV19 and J usage is TRBJ2-3; D is possibly TRBD2 (6 bases). V was clipped by 3 bases and J by 1 base, with 11 bases between them. The germline CDR1 and CDR2 sequences are LNHDA and SQIVND (reference sequence). The CDR3 consists of 15 residues. The CDR3 here is CASSILSGGTDTQYF. The DNA of the CDR3 is TGTGCCAGTAGTATTTTATCGGGGGGCACAGATACGCAGTATTTT.

The rearrangement uses TRBV5-4 and TRBJ2-3, with D perhaps matching TRBD1 (5 bases). Germline V gene lookup returns CDR1 SGHNT and CDR2 YYREEE (reference sequence). Trimming stripped 0 bases from V and 2 bases from J, with 10 bases between. This CDR3 region has 15 residues. The CDR3 here is CASSLDRYSTDTQYF. CDR3 in DNA: TGTGCCAGCAGCTTGGACAGGTACTCCACAGATACGCAGTATTTT. Together with reference TRBV5-4 and TRBJ2-3, the CDR3 gives the full variable domain: ETGVTQSPTHLIKTRGQQVTLRCSSQSGHNTVSWYQQALGQGPQFIFQYYREEENGRGNFPPRFSGLQFPNYSSELNVNALELDDSALYLCASSLDRYSTDTQYFGPGTRLTVL.

This rearrangement joins TRBV28 to TRBJ2-2; possible D gene TRBD2, 5 bases. V lost 6 bases and J 8 bases, leaving 10 bases between the germline ends. This CDR3 comprises 12 residues. Germline V gives CDR1 MDHEN, CDR2 SYDVKM. CDR3 sequence: CASRPRRGELFF. The CDR3 DNA reads as TGTGCCAGCAGGCCTAGGAGGGGGGAGCTGTTTTTT.

The chain couples TRBV4-1 to TRBJ2-5, with 11 bases that match TRBD2. The V gene end was trimmed by 6 bases and the J gene end by 4 bases; junction bases not matched to a gene: 4. Germline V gives CDR1 MGHRA, CDR2 YSYEKL. This CDR3 is 14 amino acids long. This CDR3 reads CASSLTSGRETQYF. The CDR3 DNA reads as TGCGCCAGCAGTTTAACTAGCGGGAGAGAGACCCAGTACTTC.

This clone was picked up a small number of times. In nucleotides, the CDR3 is TGTGCCAGCAGCTTAGAACAGGGGAGCCAGCCCCAGCATTTT. Encoded protein: CASSLEQGSQPQHF. V usage is TRBV11-2 and J usage is TRBJ1-5, with 7 bases aligning to TRBD1. The CDR3 extends over 14 amino acids. J gave up 7 bases and V 0 bases, and 3 bases lay outside the gene matches. The germline V gene has CDR1 SGHAT and CDR2 FQNNGV.

The chain carries TRBV2 and TRBJ2-5; D unresolved. CDR3 length equals 14 residues. Trimming pared 6 bases from V and 2 bases from J, leaving 13 bases between. CDR1 and CDR2 (germline): SNHLY, FYNNEI. The CDR3 loop is CASRARDLQETQYF. DNA for the CDR3: TGTGCCAGCAGGGCACGAGACCTACAAGAGACCCAGTACTTC. The full variable domain, rest sourced from reference TRBV2 and TRBJ2-5, is EPEVTQTPSHQVTQMGQEVILRCVPISNHLYFYWYRQILGQKVEFLVSFYNNEISEKSEIFDDQFSVERPDGSNFTLKIRSTKLEDSAMYFCASRARDLQETQYFGPGTRLLVL.

The V and J genes are TRBV6-5 and TRBJ2-7; tentatively, D is TRBD2 (7 bases). CDR3 length equals 13 residues. The V end was cut by 5 bases, the J end by 5 bases, with 13 bases between. Germline loops: CDR1 MNHEY, CDR2 SVGAGI. CDR3 region: CASSRGGGHEQYF. CDR3 nucleotide sequence: TGTGCCAGCAGTAGGGGAGGGGGGCACGAGCAGTACTTC.

This chain joins TRBV28 and TRBJ1-2; possibly TRBD1 for D (6 bases). The CDR3 consists of 14 residues. CDR1 and CDR2 (germline): MDHEN, SYDVKM. The germline V and J ends were trimmed by 2 bases and 8 bases, with 15 bases remaining between them. CDR3 amino acids: CASSLRPGVEGYTF. DNA for the CDR3: TGTGCCAGCAGTTTAAGGCCAGGGGTCGAGGGCTACACCTTC.

The rearrangement links TRBV18 to TRBJ2-7; 8 bases agree with TRBD2. The V gene end was trimmed by 4 bases and the J gene end by 6 bases; junction bases not matched to a gene: 8. Germline V lookup: CDR1 KGHSH, CDR2 LQKENI. This CDR3 region has 14 residues. The CDR3 here is CASSRDGGVVEQYF. Written as DNA, the CDR3 is TGTGCCAGCTCACGCGACGGGGGGGTCGTCGAGCAGTACTTC.

This clone was seen more than once but under ten times. At the DNA level, this CDR3 is encoded by other sequences in the same sample as well. The chain is built from TRBV9 and TRBJ2-7, with TRBD1 matching 7 bases. Per germline, CDR1 SGDLS and CDR2 YYNGEE. The V gene end was trimmed by 4 bases and the J gene end by 2 bases; junction bases not matched to a gene: 3. CDR3 length: 13 residues. The CDR3 here is CASSPQGAYEQYF. The CDR3 DNA sequence: TGTGCCAGCAGCCCCCAGGGGGCCTACGAGCAGTACTTC.

This chain connects TRBV2 to TRBJ2-7; 7 nucleotides line up with TRBD1. Germline V gene data show CDR1 as SNHLY and CDR2 as FYNNEI. The CDR3 length is 13 residues. CDR3 in DNA: TGTGCCAGCAGGGAAGGGGGCTTCAACGAGCAGTACGTC. Translated, it gives CASREGGFNEQYV.

This clone was counted only a few times. V and J are TRBV14 and TRBJ1-1; D call uncertain. The V end lost 2 bases, the J end lost 1 base, and 8 bases lay between the germline ends. CDR3 size: 14 residues. The germline V gene has CDR1 SGHDN and CDR2 FVKESK. The CDR3 DNA reads TGTGCCAGCAGCCAATTGGGTGGGAACACTGAAGCTTTCTTT. Translated: CASSQLGGNTEAFF.

This clone was detected only once. The rearrangement joins TRBV5-6 to TRBJ2-2; 9 bases fit TRBD1. The CDR3 spans 19 residues. V shed 2 bases and J 3 bases; nucleotides not matched to a gene: 14. Germline CDR1 is SGHDT and CDR2 is YYEEEE. The CDR3 region has the DNA TGTGCCAGCAGCTTAACCGGGACAGGGCTCGGGGGCTACACCGGGGAGCTGTTTTTT. It codes for CASSLTGTGLGGYTGELFF.

A word on this clone: One junction end does not reproduce the germline sequence, and a read error may be involved. The rearrangement links TRBV5-8 to TRBJ1-3; 7 bases line up with TRBD1. The CDR3 loop spans 15 amino acids. CDR1 and CDR2 from the germline V gene are SGHTS and YDEGEE. In nucleotides, the CDR3 is TGTGCCAGCAGCCCGCGACAGGGCTGGGGAACCACCATATATTTT. Protein product: CASSPRQGWGTTIYF.

The CDR3: CASRPPRGTEAFF. As DNA, the CDR3 is TGTGCCAGCAGGCCACCGCGTGGCACTGAAGCTTTCTTT. The V call is TRBV28, the J call TRBJ1-1, with D unclear. Germline V gene sequence: CDR1 MDHEN, CDR2 SYDVKM. Trimming stripped 6 bases from V and 4 bases from J, with 12 bases between. This CDR3 comprises 13 residues. Drawing the rest from reference TRBV28 and TRBJ1-1, the complete variable domain is DVKVTQSSRYLVKRTGEKVFLECVQDMDHENMFWYRQDPGLGLRLIYFSYDVKMKEKGDIPEGYSVSREKKERFSLILESASTNQTSMYLCASRPPRGTEAFFGQGTRLTVV.

The CDR3: CASSRGQSGGTDTQYF. The CDR3 region has the DNA TGTGCCAGCAGTCGAGGGCAATCTGGGGGCACAGATACGCAGTATTTT. V is TRBV28 and J is TRBJ2-3; TRBD2 is a possible D gene (5 bases). The CDR3 has 16 residues. Per germline, CDR1 MDHEN and CDR2 SYDVKM. V lost 5 bases and J 1 base, leaving 16 bases between the germline ends. The entire variable domain, with the rest obtained from reference TRBV28 and TRBJ2-3, is as follows: DVKVTQSSRYLVKRTGEKVFLECVQDMDHENMFWYRQDPGLGLRLIYFSYDVKMKEKGDIPEGYSVSREKKERFSLILESASTNQTSMYLCASSRGQSGGTDTQYFGPGTRLTVL.

V is TRBV5-5 and J is TRBJ1-1; no clear D. The CDR3 totals 11 residues. Germline values: CDR1 SGHKS, CDR2 YYEKEE (reference sequence). The V and J ends lost 0 bases and 4 bases respectively, with 1 base between them. As DNA, the CDR3 is TGTGCCAGCAGCTTGGTCACTGAAGCTTTCTTT. Protein sequence: CASSLVTEAFF.

The DNA for the CDR3 is TGCAGCGCCGCCGGGACACCGAACACTGAAGCTTTCTTT. Protein: CSAAGTPNTEAFF. This sequence joins TRBV29-1 and TRBJ1-1; possible D gene TRBD1, 6 bases. V was shortened by 7 bases and J by 1 base, with 13 bases between the two germline ends. The V gene's germline CDR1 is SQVTM and CDR2 ANQGSEA. The CDR3 contains 13 residues. Combining the CDR3 with reference TRBV29-1 and TRBJ1-1 gives the whole variable domain SAVISQKPSRDICQRGTSLTIQCQVDSQVTMMFWYRQQPGQSLTLIATANQGSEATYESGFVIDKFPISRPNLTFSTLTVSNMSPEDSSIYLCSAAGTPNTEAFFGQGTRLTVV.

This clone was detected only a few times. V gene TRBV7-9 combines with J gene TRBJ2-4, with D unclear. Germline CDR1 SEHNR, CDR2 FQNEAQ (reference sequence). V was shortened by 0 bases and J by 0 bases, with 9 bases between the two germline ends. CDR3 length: 16 amino acids. The CDR3 loop is CASSLAGIQAKNIQYF. The CDR3 DNA reads as TGTGCCAGCAGCTTAGCGGGGATACAAGCCAAAAACATTCAGTACTTC.

This chain links TRBV6-5 with TRBJ1-2, with D unresolved. The CDR3 contains 14 residues. Germline lookup yields CDR1 MNHEY and CDR2 SVGAGI. V lost 2 bases to trimming and J lost 2 bases, with 9 bases between them. The CDR3 DNA is TGTGCCAGCAGTTACAGCGGATCCAACTATGGCTACACCTTC. This encodes CASSYSGSNYGYTF.

The V and J genes are TRBV2 and TRBJ2-5, with D possibly TRBD2 on 5 matching bases. Deletions cut 6 bases from V and 5 bases from J, with 16 bases between. There are 14 residues in the CDR3. CDR1 is SNHLY, CDR2 FYNNEI, per germline. CDR3 coding DNA: TGTGCCAGCAGAGCCTCAGGAGGAAGGGAGACCCAGTACTTC. Translated, it gives CASRASGGRETQYF.

This clone came up once. The chain employs TRBV19 and TRBJ1-6; 8 bases match TRBD1. From germline, CDR1 is LNHDA and CDR2 SQIVND (reference sequence). There are 19 residues in the CDR3. V gave up 4 bases and J gave up 8 bases; unmatched junction bases: 19. CDR3 nucleotides: TGTGCCAGTAGTACAACCTCCGGGACAGGTACTCGGGGAGATTCACCCCTCCACTTT. Protein: CASSTTSGTGTRGDSPLHF.

The gene calls are TRBV5-8 and TRBJ2-1, with 7 bases lining up with TRBD2. The V gene end was trimmed by 4 bases and the J gene end by 6 bases; junction bases not matched to a gene: 10. The germline gives CDR1 SGHTS, CDR2 YDEGEE. The CDR3 has 15 amino acids. The CDR3 DNA reads TGTGCCAGCAGCCCTGGACTAGGAAGCCCCAATGAGCAGTTCTTC. Protein sequence: CASSPGLGSPNEQFF.

The rearrangement links TRBV9 to TRBJ1-4; D call uncertain. V lost 4 bases and J 11 bases, leaving 18 bases between the germline ends. The CDR3 covers 14 residues. CDR1 is SGDLS, CDR2 YYNGEE, per germline. The CDR3 loop reads CASSLRSRPSKLFF. The CDR3 coding sequence is TGTGCCAGCAGCTTACGTTCAAGACCTAGTAAACTGTTTTTT.

The J gene is TRBJ2-2, the V gene TRBV30, with D possibly being TRBD1 or TRBD2 (5 bases each). Germline lookup yields CDR1 GTSNPN and CDR2 SVGIG (reference sequence). The CDR3 runs to 13 residues. V was trimmed by 2 bases and J by 4 bases, leaving 8 bases between them. CDR3 sequence (DNA): TGTGCCTGGAGTCCGGGGCCCACCGGGGAGCTGTTTTTT. Translating gives CAWSPGPTGELFF. Variable domain in full (rest from reference TRBV30 and TRBJ2-2): SQTIHQWPATLVQPVGSPLSLECTVEGTSNPNLYWYRQAAGRGLQLLFYSVGIGQISSEVPQNLSASRPQDRQFILSSKKLLLSDSGFYLCAWSPGPTGELFFGEGSRLTVL.

This clone was found a few times. The V and J genes are TRBV27 and TRBJ1-2; D is perhaps TRBD1 (5 bases). Trimming cost V 8 bases and J 7 bases, with 11 bases left between them. Germline V lookup: CDR1 MNHEY, CDR2 SMNVEV (reference sequence). This CDR3 comprises 11 residues. CDR3 sequence reads: CASGSRGGYTF. As DNA, the CDR3 is TGTGCCAGCGGATCGAGGGGTGGCTACACCTTC.

V gene TRBV6-1 combines with J gene TRBJ2-7; D might be TRBD1 (6 bases). Trimming removed 0 bases from V and 5 bases from J, with 11 bases in between. From germline, CDR1 is MNHNS and CDR2 SASEGT. The CDR3 has 14 residues. CDR3 loop: CASSEAADSHEQYV. CDR3 bases: TGTGCCAGCAGTGAAGCTGCGGACAGCCACGAGCAGTACGTC.

The genes are TRBV19 and TRBJ2-1; D assignment may be TRBD1 or TRBD2 (6 bases each). V lost 6 bases and J lost 7, with 22 bases in between. Germline CDR1 is LNHDA and CDR2 is SQIVND (reference sequence). The CDR3 consists of 16 residues. The CDR3 is CASRQWGLTGTNEQFF. The CDR3 DNA sequence: TGTGCCAGTAGGCAATGGGGACTCACAGGGACTAATGAGCAGTTCTTC.

This clone showed up just a few times. The sample carries other DNA sequences with the same CDR3. The CDR3 DNA sequence: TGTGCCAGCAGTTTAAAAGGCTACGAGCAGTACGTC. It codes for CASSLKGYEQYV. V is TRBV28 and J is TRBJ2-7; D is unclear. Germline V gives CDR1 MDHEN, CDR2 SYDVKM. This CDR3 is built from 12 residues. The V end was cut by 2 bases, the J end by 3 bases, with 5 bases between.